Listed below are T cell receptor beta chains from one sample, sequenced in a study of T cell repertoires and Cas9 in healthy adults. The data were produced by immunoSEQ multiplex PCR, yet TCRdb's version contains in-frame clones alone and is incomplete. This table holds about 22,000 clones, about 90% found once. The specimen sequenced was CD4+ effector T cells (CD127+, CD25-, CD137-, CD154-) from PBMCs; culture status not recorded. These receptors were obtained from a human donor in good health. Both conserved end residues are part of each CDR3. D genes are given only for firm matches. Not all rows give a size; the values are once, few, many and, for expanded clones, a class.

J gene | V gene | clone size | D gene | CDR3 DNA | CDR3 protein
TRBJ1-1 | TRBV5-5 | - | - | TGTGCCAGCAGCCCTGGCCTTGGGTATGTGACTGAAGCTTTCTTT | CASSPGLGYVTEAFF
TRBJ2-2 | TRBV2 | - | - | TGTGCCAGCAGTGAACGGCCCTTAGGTGACACCGGGGAGCTGTTTTTT | CASSERPLGDTGELFF
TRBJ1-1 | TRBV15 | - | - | TGTGCCACCAGCAGAGATGGGCAGTCCAGGAACACTGAAGCTTTCTTT | CATSRDGQSRNTEAFF
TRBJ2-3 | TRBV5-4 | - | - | TGTGCCAGCAGCCCCTCGGGGGCGGGAGATACGCAGTATTTT | CASSPSGAGDTQYF
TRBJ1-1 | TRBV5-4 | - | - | TGTGCCAGCAGCTTGGATACAGGCGGGACTGAAGCTTTCTTT | CASSLDTGGTEAFF
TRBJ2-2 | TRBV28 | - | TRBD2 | TGTGCCAGCAGTTCCGCGGGGGGGCCTTCCGGGGAGCTGTTTTTT | CASSSAGGPSGELFF
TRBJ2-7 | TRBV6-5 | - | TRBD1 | TGTGCCAGCAGTTCACAGGGGGGTTACGAGCAGTACTTC | CASSSQGGYEQYF
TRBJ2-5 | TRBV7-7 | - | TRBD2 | TGTGCTAGCAGCTTAGGGACTAGCGGAAAGGAGACCCAGTACTTC | CASSLGTSGKETQYF
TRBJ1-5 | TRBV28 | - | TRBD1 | TGTGCCAGCAGGAGACAGGGGAGGGGACAGCCCCAGCATTTT | CASRRQGRGQPQHF
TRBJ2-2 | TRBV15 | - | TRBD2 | TGTGCCACCGGCAGCGGGGGGCCGAACACCGGGGAGCTGTTTTTT | CATGSGGPNTGELFF
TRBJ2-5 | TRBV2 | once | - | TGTGCCAGCAGTGAAAGCGTTGGGTCACAAGAGACCCAGTACTTC | CASSESVGSQETQYF
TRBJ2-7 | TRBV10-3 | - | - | TGTGCCAGTGGGTCGGCGGGGGCCTCCTACGAGCAGTACTTC | CASGSAGASYEQYF
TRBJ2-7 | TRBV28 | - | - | TGTGCCAGCAGCACCTACAGCACCTACGAGCAGTACTTC | CASSTYSTYEQYF
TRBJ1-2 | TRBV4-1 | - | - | TGCGCCAGCAGCCCCCCCCGGGGGAGTAACGGCTACACCTTC | CASSPPRGSNGYTF
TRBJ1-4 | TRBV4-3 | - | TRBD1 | TGCGCCAGCAGCCAAGAGGGCACAGGGGCTAATGAAAAACTGTTTTTT | CASSQEGTGANEKLFF
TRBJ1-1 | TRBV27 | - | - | TGTGCCAGCAGTTTGGCGGGGAGCACTGAAGCTTTCTTT | CASSLAGSTEAFF
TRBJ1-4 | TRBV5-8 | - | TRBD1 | TGTGCCAGCAGCCGCTGGGGACAGGGGGATGAAAAACTGTTTTTT | CASSRWGQGDEKLFF
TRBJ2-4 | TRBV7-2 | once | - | TGTGCCAGCAGCTTGGGTCCAATTAGACAGTACTTC | CASSLGPIRQYF
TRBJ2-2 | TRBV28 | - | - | TGTGCCAGCAGTTTAGGTGGGGGGGCGAAGAATAGGGAGCTGTTTTTT | CASSLGGGAKNRELFF
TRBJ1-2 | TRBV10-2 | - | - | TGCGCCAGCACCCGAGAAGGGTCCAGGGAGACAAGTGGCTACACCTTC | CASTREGSRETSGYTF
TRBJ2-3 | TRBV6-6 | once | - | TGTGCCAGCAGTTTTGGGAGCGCCGGAGCAGATACGCAGTATTTT | CASSFGSAGADTQYF
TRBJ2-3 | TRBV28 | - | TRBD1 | TGTGCCAGCAGTTTCCACCAGACAGGGAAGAAGAAAGATACGCAGTATTTT | CASSFHQTGKKKDTQYF
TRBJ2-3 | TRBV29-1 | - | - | TGCAGCGTTAGGGCGTCCACAGATACGCAGTATTTT | CSVRASTDTQYF
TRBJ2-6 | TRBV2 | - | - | TGTGCCAGCAGTGTGGGGCAGGGCGTCTCTGGGGCCAACGTCCTGACTTTC | CASSVGQGVSGANVLTF
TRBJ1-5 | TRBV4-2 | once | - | TGTGCCAGCAGCCAAGATTTAGGGGCTAGCAATCAGCCCCAGCATTTT | CASSQDLGASNQPQHF
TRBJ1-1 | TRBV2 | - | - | TGTGCCAGCAGTGGGGGTCTCAGGGGTCCTAACACTGAAGCTTTCTTT | CASSGGLRGPNTEAFF
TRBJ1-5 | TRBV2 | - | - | TGTGCCAGCAGTGGTTGGGAGTTTAGCAATCAGCCCCAGCATTTT | CASSGWEFSNQPQHF
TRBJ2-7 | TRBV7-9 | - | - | TGTGCCAGCAGCTTAGCTGGGGTGGGGGAGCAGTACTTC | CASSLAGVGEQYF